This TCR beta chain was retrieved from a study of T cell responses to AZD1222 COVID-19 vaccine. Study-level findings and limits: The donor cohort was predominantly white British with a female majority, and clonal diversity may have been underestimated.

The CDR3 spans 14 residues. Trimming pared 2 bases from V and 3 bases from J, leaving 10 bases between. Germline V gives CDR1 SGHTA, CDR2 FQGNSA. TCRdb's copy holds only in-frame clones and misses some; the assay was immunoSEQ multiplex PCR. The table includes over 110,000 clones, about 90% detected once. Notes on this clone: What it binds is unknown.

This chain joins TRBV7-2 and TRBJ1-1; the D gene is possibly TRBD1 (5 bases). Sequenced material: peripheral blood, taken 28 days after the second AZD1222 dose. The sequence was obtained from an adult who received the AZD1222 COVID-19 vaccine. The CDR3 reads CASSLWRGHTEAFF. CDR3 DNA: TGTGCCAGCAGCTTATGGAGGGGTCACACTGAAGCTTTCTTT.